This entry lists 5 T cell receptor beta chains sequenced from one sample in a study of blood T cell repertoires in COVID-19. This table comes from immunoSEQ multiplex PCR, and its TCRdb copy is limited to in-frame clones, with some not included. The sample shows a few hundred thousand clones, 70% to 85% of them seen only once. Material: peripheral blood. The source is a human donor in a cohort sampled during active COVID-19.

This clone showed up just once. V gene TRBV4-1 combines with J gene TRBJ2-5; no reliable D call. Trimming removed 1 base from V and 3 bases from J, with 9 bases in between. The V gene's germline CDR1 is MGHRA and CDR2 YSYEKL. This CDR3 spans 14 amino acids. CDR3 amino acids: CASSQVVSEETQYF. CDR3 DNA: TGCGCCAGCAGCCAAGTGGTTAGTGAAGAGACCCAGTACTTC.

This clone was counted once. This chain connects TRBV2 to TRBJ1-2; D possibly corresponds to TRBD1 (5 bases). Trimming took off 10 bases at V and 1 base at J, with 16 bases between the two ends. The CDR3 is 14 residues long. Germline V gene sequence: CDR1 SNHLY, CDR2 FYNNEI. The CDR3 coding sequence is TGTGCCAACCGTAGGACATCGCTTAACTATGGCTACACCTTC. Encoded protein: CANRRTSLNYGYTF. Supplemented by reference TRBV2 and TRBJ1-2, the full variable domain reads EPEVTQTPSHQVTQMGQEVILRCVPISNHLYFYWYRQILGQKVEFLVSFYNNEISEKSEIFDDQFSVERPDGSNFTLKIRSTKLEDSAMYFCANRRTSLNYGYTFGSGTRLTVV.

This clone appeared a single time. The chain recombines TRBV5-1 with TRBJ2-2, with 10 bases matching TRBD2. V lost 0 bases and J lost 5; bases outside the gene matches: 10. CDR3 size: 18 residues. Germline V gives CDR1 SGHRS, CDR2 YFSETQ. CDR3 coding DNA: TGCGCCAGCAGCTTGGTGCGGCTAGCGGGAGCGGATACCGGGGAGCTGTTTTTT. Translated: CASSLVRLAGADTGELFF.

The chain links TRBV28 to TRBJ2-1, with D maybe TRBD2 (6 bases). There are 15 residues in the CDR3. Germline values: CDR1 MDHEN, CDR2 SYDVKM. Trimming removed 5 bases at V and 9 bases at J, with 20 bases between. The chain's CDR3 is CASSPLRELDTEQFF. The CDR3 DNA is TGTGCCAGCAGTCCCCTCCGGGAGCTGGACACTGAGCAGTTCTTC.

This clone has a handful of counts. V is TRBV7-9 and J is TRBJ2-5, with D unclear. V was pared by 3 bases and J by 0 bases, with 8 bases between. Germline V gives CDR1 SEHNR, CDR2 FQNEAQ (reference sequence). The CDR3 extends over 14 amino acids. DNA for the CDR3: TGTGCCAGCAGCTTCTGGCCGCACCAAGAGACCCAGTACTTC. Encoded protein: CASSFWPHQETQYF.